Below are 3 T cell receptor beta chains sequenced from a single sample in a study of brain T cells in children with intractable seizures (dated by TCRdb to the early 2020s). The time point tag for this specimen amounts to: blood from clinic visit 5 months post-surgery; TSC patient then seizure free. Libraries were constructed by the immunoSEQ multiplex PCR assay. TCRdb carries this immuneACCESS record with in-frame sequences only. Its versions omit some clonotypes, under half of them owing to an unresolved V gene in the studies checked, with the rest unexplained. The sample records hundreds of thousands of clones, approximately 93% of which are singletons. Around 6% of the sample is held by the ten biggest clonotypes. Sequenced material: peripheral blood, taken 4 to 6 months after surgery. The receptors here all came from a boy under three years old with tuberous sclerosis and intractable seizures.

The chain links TRBV9 to TRBJ2-2; TRBD2 aligns across 7 bases. This CDR3 comprises 17 residues. CDR1 and CDR2 (germline): SGDLS, YYNGEE. Trimming took 3 bases from V and 4 from J; bases not matched to a gene: 12. The CDR3 region is CASSAPRGGRVTGELFF. The CDR3 DNA reads TGTGCCAGCAGCGCCCCCCGTGGGGGGAGGGTCACCGGGGAGCTGTTTTTT.

The chain combines TRBV15 with TRBJ2-3, with 7 bases matching TRBD2. V shed 3 bases, J shed 2 bases, and the junction held 11 bases outside the gene matches. There are 17 residues in the CDR3. Germline V gene data show CDR1 as LNHNV and CDR2 as YYDKDF (reference sequence). The CDR3 is CATSRNPTSRVTDTQYF. The DNA for the CDR3 is TGTGCCACCAGCAGGAACCCGACTAGCAGGGTCACAGATACGCAGTATTTT.

The rearrangement links TRBV2 to TRBJ2-3, with TRBD2 matching over 14 bases. Germline CDR1 and CDR2: SNHLY and FYNNEI. V was clipped by 3 bases and J by 8 bases; unmatched bases: 7. The CDR3 length is 16 residues. The CDR3, as DNA: TGTGCCAGCAGTGAGCGACTAGCGGGGGGGCTAGCTACGCAGTATTTT. This translates into CASSERLAGGLATQYF. Full variable domain (remainder filled in from reference TRBV2 and TRBJ2-3): EPEVTQTPSHQVTQMGQEVILRCVPISNHLYFYWYRQILGQKVEFLVSFYNNEISEKSEIFDDQFSVERPDGSNFTLKIRSTKLEDSAMYFCASSERLAGGLATQYFGPGTRLTVL.